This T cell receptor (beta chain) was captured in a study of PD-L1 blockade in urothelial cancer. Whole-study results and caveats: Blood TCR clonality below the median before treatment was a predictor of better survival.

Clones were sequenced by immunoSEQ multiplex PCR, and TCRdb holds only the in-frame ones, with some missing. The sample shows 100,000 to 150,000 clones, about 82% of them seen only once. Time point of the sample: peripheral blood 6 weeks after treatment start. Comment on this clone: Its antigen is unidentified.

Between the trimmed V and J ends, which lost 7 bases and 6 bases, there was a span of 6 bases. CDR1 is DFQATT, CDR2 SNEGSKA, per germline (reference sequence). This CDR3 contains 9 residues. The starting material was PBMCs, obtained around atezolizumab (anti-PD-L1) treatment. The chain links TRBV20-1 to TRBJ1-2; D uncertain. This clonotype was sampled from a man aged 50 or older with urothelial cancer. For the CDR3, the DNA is TGCAGTGAAGCGAATGGCTACACCTTC. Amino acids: CSEANGYTF.